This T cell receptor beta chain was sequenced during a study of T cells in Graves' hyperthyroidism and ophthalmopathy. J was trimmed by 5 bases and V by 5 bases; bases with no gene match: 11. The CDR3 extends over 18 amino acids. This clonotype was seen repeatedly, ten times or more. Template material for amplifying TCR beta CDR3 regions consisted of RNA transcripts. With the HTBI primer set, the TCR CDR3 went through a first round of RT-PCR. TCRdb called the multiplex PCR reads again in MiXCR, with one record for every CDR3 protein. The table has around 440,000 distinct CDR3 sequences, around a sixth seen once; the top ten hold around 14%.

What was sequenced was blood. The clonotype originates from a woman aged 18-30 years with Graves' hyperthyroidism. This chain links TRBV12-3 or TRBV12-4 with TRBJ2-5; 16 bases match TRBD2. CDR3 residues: CASSQTGTSGGAGETQYF. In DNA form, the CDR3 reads TGTGCCAGCAGTCAGACCGGGACTAGCGGGGGGGCAGGGGAGACCCAGTACTTC.